This T cell receptor (beta chain) comes out of a study of shared clonotypes between healthy human individuals (dated by TCRdb to 2018 to 2021). Notes on the research overall: Three men and two women, aged 18 to 49 years, made up the cohort. For each donor, CD4 naive and CD4 memory were each run on three plates, CD8 naive on two plates, and CD8 memory on one plate. The study deeply sequenced blood TCR repertoires of 5 or 6 healthy adults to estimate repertoire size and the extent of clonotype sharing between individuals. Different laboratories and diverse techniques were used to prepare libraries and sequence TCR repertoires, to increase sequencing depth and limit assay-specific biases. Per donor, leukapheresis produced somewhere between about 0.94 and 9.5 billion PBMCs.

The CDR3 contains 14 residues, cysteine and phenylalanine counted. Only the CDR3 region is kept as DNA, spanning 42 bases read in frame from base 1. At the junction V is shortened by 3 bases and J by 1 base, with 8 bases in between. From the germline V gene, CDR1 is SGDLS and CDR2 is YYNGEE. CD8 naive samples were CD45RO-negative cells positively selected for CCR7, giving a CD45RA+CCR7+ population that excluded TemRA cells. The donors were healthy, HIV-negative adults with no recently reported acute infections or vaccinations. Every donor was a Caucasian adult living in Nashville, Tennessee, USA. Blood was collected by leukapheresis, and PBMCs were isolated by Ficoll-Histopaque density gradient centrifugation and then cryopreserved in liquid nitrogen vapor phase. Analytical flow cytometry was used to check the purity and quantity of every magnetically sorted T cell population. From each sorted fraction, genomic DNA was isolated and quantified by UV absorbance on a Nanodrop 2000c.

Paper-wide results and their limitations: Pairwise subsampling indicated that sequencing depth was expected to affect the degree of clonotype sharing among donors. Larger estimated clonotype richness was generally found for naive subsets than for memory subsets. Sampling was restricted to blood, and TCR repertoires in tissue are likely to differ from TCR repertoires in blood. Compared with non-shared clonotypes, clonotypes shared by all four sorted-subset donors had higher generation probabilities. Sharing across a few donors was observed for around 5% of naive CD4, under 4% of naive CD8, about 2.5% of memory CD4, and about 0.38% of memory CD8 clonotypes. The small number of donors limited the genetic and exposure-history diversity represented. Incomplete sequencing was indicated by rarefaction of sorted-subset datasets, despite the large sequencing depth.

Using the deep immunoSEQ assay, multiplex PCR amplified TCR CDR3 regions from genomic DNA. Genomic DNA extracted from each cell subset was distributed evenly over all wells of several immunoSEQ 96-well plates, and each plate served as one replicate. For sorted subsets, approximately 200 ng of genomic DNA, equivalent to about 30,000 T cell genomes, went into each replicate PCR. Purified libraries were measured with a Qubit 3.0 fluorometer, size-checked on a Bioanalyzer 2100, and measured again with the KAPA Library Quantification kit. A separate single-read 150-cycle Illumina NextSeq 550 flow cell was used to sequence each immunoSEQ 96-well plate. The authors' pipeline ran thus. The immunoSEQ output contained only junctional sequences without quality scores, so filtering could not match that applied to full-length reads. Sequences were annotated with PyIR, a Python wrapper for IgBLAST v1.9, and V/J genes and CDR3 were assigned using IMGT germline references. Reads were removed for weak V/J assignments (E-value above 1e-6), missing CDR3, stop codons, out-of-frame junctions, or ambiguous translated residues. A V3J clonotype was defined by an identical inferred V gene, J gene, and CDR3 amino acid sequence. The percentage overlap between two repertoires was calculated by dividing the number of shared unique clonotypes by the size of the smaller repertoire. Richness of each repertoire was evaluated using RTK rarefaction, the Chao1 estimator, and Recon v2.1 estimates of unobserved clonotypes. For all TCRbeta clonotypes obtained by the gDNA method from a handful of donors, generation probabilities were computed with OLGA. TCRdb provides this immuneACCESS table in a form limited to in-frame rearrangements. Some clones are lacking; in checked studies, under half of them reflect an unresolved V gene, and why the rest are absent is not known. V and J calls and clone size follow that table, whereas D and trimming were derived from the DNA. Counted in this sample were about 2.2 million clones; around 93% of them appeared once. Clones ranked in the top ten supply approximately 1.7% of the sample.

As to this clone: The antigen this receptor binds is unknown. No base qualities exist here, and no much larger clone lies one base off it.

The TCR comes from a man in his late teens or twenties in good health. Some clones in this sample may be carry-over from other donors' samples. The sample consisted of naive CD8+ T cells from PBMCs. The cell subset or site label, as the study defines it: CD45RA+CCR7+. The receptor chain draws on TRBV9 and TRBJ1-3, with no confident D gene call. The CDR3 region reads CASSGAVSGNTIYF. At the DNA level, the sequence is TGTGCCAGCAGCGGTGCGGTTTCTGGAAACACCATATATTTT.